Below, one T cell receptor (beta chain) is given with its context. The sample belongs to a study of blood T cell repertoires in COVID-19. Study-wide background: Sites in the United States, Italy and Spain provided acute and convalescent COVID-19 samples. In each case, the material was cDNA or gDNA derived from T cells, B-cell-depleted T cells, or PBMCs.

The assay was immunoSEQ multiplex PCR, and TCRdb's table has in-frame clones only and misses some. The repertoire consists of about 140,000 clones, with over 75% occurring once and the leading ten covering roughly 2.9%. This study enrolled people aged about 18 to 100 from around 26 US geographic areas. Recovered Cohort 3 donors showed two negative PCRs, clearance, or symptom resolution. The sequence was collected from a woman between 45 and 60 years old who had recovered from COVID-19. The sequencing sample was made of PBMCs or T cells enriched from blood (not recorded which).

Here the CDR3 reads CASSRTGSSYNSPLHF. DNA for the CDR3: TGCGCCAGCAGTAGGACCGGGAGCTCCTATAATTCACCCCTCCACTTT. V is TRBV10-2 and J is TRBJ1-6, with D unresolved. In germline, CDR1 is WSHSY, CDR2 SAAADI. The CDR3 sequence is 16 residues long. Trimming stripped 5 bases from V and 0 bases from J, with 11 bases between.